These T cell receptor beta chains were read from a single sample in a study of cytomegalovirus exposure and HLA in healthy donors. TCRdb's table, derived via immunoSEQ multiplex PCR, lists solely in-frame clones and lacks some. This table has 150,000 to 200,000 clones, approximately 84% appearing once. Sequenced material: PBMCs. Receptor source: a middle-aged woman in good health and CMV-seropositive. The CDR3 runs from the conserved cysteine through the conserved F or W. Fields, in order: V gene, J gene, D gene, clone size, CDR3 length, CDR3 protein, CDR3 DNA. The D gene is left open where the match is weak. Clone size appears in some rows only: once, few, many, or a class for an expanded clone.

V gene: TRBV14
J gene: TRBJ2-4
D gene: TRBD1
clone size: .
CDR3 length: 17
CDR3 protein: CASSQTGQGSAKNSQYF
CDR3 DNA: TGTGCCAGCAGCCAAACCGGACAGGGGTCAGCCAAAAACAGTCAGTACTTC

V gene: TRBV29-1
J gene: TRBJ1-2
D gene: .
clone size: .
CDR3 length: 14
CDR3 protein: CSVVETEGLYGYTF
CDR3 DNA: TGCAGCGTTGTCGAGACAGAAGGGCTCTATGGCTACACCTTC

V gene: TRBV30
J gene: TRBJ2-2
D gene: TRBD2
clone size: once
CDR3 length: 19
CDR3 protein: CAWSAFGLAGALNTGELFF
CDR3 DNA: TGTGCCTGGAGTGCTTTTGGACTAGCGGGGGCCCTGAACACCGGGGAGCTGTTTTTT

V gene: TRBV7-9
J gene: TRBJ2-5
D gene: TRBD1
clone size: .
CDR3 length: 15
CDR3 protein: CASSPSGTGGETQYF
CDR3 DNA: TGTGCCAGCAGCCCCTCCGGGACAGGGGGGGAGACCCAGTACTTC

V gene: TRBV5-4
J gene: TRBJ2-1
D gene: .
clone size: .
CDR3 length: 17
CDR3 protein: CASSFQTIQGTYNEQFF
CDR3 DNA: TGTGCCAGCAGCTTCCAGACTATTCAAGGTACCTACAATGAGCAGTTCTTC

V gene: TRBV19
J gene: TRBJ1-1
D gene: TRBD1
clone size: .
CDR3 length: 16
CDR3 protein: CASSIDGGTGNTEAFF
CDR3 DNA: TGTGCCAGTAGTATAGATGGGGGGACAGGGAACACTGAAGCTTTCTTT

V gene: TRBV27
J gene: TRBJ1-1
D gene: TRBD1
clone size: .
CDR3 length: 14
CDR3 protein: CASSFRTGNTEAFF
CDR3 DNA: TGTGCCAGCAGTTTCCGGACAGGGAACACTGAAGCTTTCTTT

V gene: TRBV6-1
J gene: TRBJ2-5
D gene: .
clone size: .
CDR3 length: 16
CDR3 protein: CASSEEAGMYQETQYF
CDR3 DNA: TGTGCCAGCAGTGAAGAAGCAGGGATGTACCAAGAGACCCAGTACTTC

V gene: TRBV30
J gene: TRBJ2-1
D gene: .
clone size: .
CDR3 length: 13
CDR3 protein: CAWSRGEYNEQFF
CDR3 DNA: TGTGCCTGGAGTAGGGGCGAGTACAATGAGCAGTTCTTC

V gene: TRBV6-1
J gene: TRBJ1-1
D gene: TRBD1
clone size: .
CDR3 length: 14
CDR3 protein: CASSVDRGGTEAFF
CDR3 DNA: TGTGCCAGCAGTGTAGACAGGGGTGGCACTGAAGCTTTCTTT

V gene: TRBV13
J gene: TRBJ1-2
D gene: .
clone size: few
CDR3 length: 16
CDR3 protein: CASSLGPRAGLYGYTF
CDR3 DNA: TGTGCCAGCAGCTTAGGCCCCCGAGCAGGACTCTATGGCTACACCTTC

V gene: TRBV7-3
J gene: TRBJ1-6
D gene: .
clone size: .
CDR3 length: 13
CDR3 protein: CASSSLAGSTLHF
CDR3 DNA: TGTGCCAGCAGCTCCCTGGCTGGCTCAACCCTCCACTTT

V gene: TRBV19
J gene: TRBJ2-1
D gene: TRBD2
clone size: few
CDR3 length: 15
CDR3 protein: CASSISGGGYNEQFF
CDR3 DNA: TGTGCCAGTAGTATCTCTGGCGGGGGGTACAATGAGCAGTTCTTC

V gene: TRBV9
J gene: TRBJ1-6
D gene: TRBD1
clone size: .
CDR3 length: 14
CDR3 protein: CASSWGTDNSPLHF
CDR3 DNA: TGTGCCAGCAGCTGGGGGACAGATAATTCACCCCTCCACTTT

V gene: TRBV6-5
J gene: TRBJ2-1
D gene: .
clone size: once
CDR3 length: 14
CDR3 protein: CASTASGGGNEQFF
CDR3 DNA: TGTGCCAGCACGGCTAGCGGAGGGGGCAATGAGCAGTTCTTC

V gene: TRBV30
J gene: TRBJ2-2
D gene: .
clone size: .
CDR3 length: 16
CDR3 protein: CAWSSTRVTNTGELFF
CDR3 DNA: TGTGCCTGGAGTTCAACCAGGGTCACGAACACCGGGGAGCTGTTTTTT

V gene: TRBV11-2
J gene: TRBJ2-7
D gene: .
clone size: .
CDR3 length: 13
CDR3 protein: CASTWGSSYEQYF
CDR3 DNA: TGTGCCAGCACCTGGGGCAGCTCCTACGAGCAGTACTTC

V gene: TRBV6-6
J gene: TRBJ1-5
D gene: .
clone size: few
CDR3 length: 14
CDR3 protein: CASSYSPGRAGEHF
CDR3 DNA: TGTGCCAGCAGTTACTCCCCCGGCCGGGCAGGGGAGCATTTT

V gene: TRBV7-9
J gene: TRBJ2-7
D gene: TRBD1
clone size: few
CDR3 length: 16
CDR3 protein: CSSSLTPGTGSYEQYF
CDR3 DNA: TGTTCCAGCAGCTTAACGCCCGGGACAGGGTCCTACGAGCAGTACTTC

V gene: TRBV10-1
J gene: TRBJ2-5
D gene: TRBD2
clone size: once
CDR3 length: 17
CDR3 protein: CASSGLAGGLGQETQYF
CDR3 DNA: TGCGCCAGCAGCGGACTAGCGGGGGGGCTCGGTCAAGAGACCCAGTACTTC

V gene: TRBV30
J gene: TRBJ1-6
D gene: .
clone size: few
CDR3 length: 15
CDR3 protein: CAWSVPRRDNSPLHF
CDR3 DNA: TGTGCCTGGAGTGTACCCCGACGGGATAATTCACCCCTCCACTTT

V gene: TRBV7-8
J gene: TRBJ2-7
D gene: .
clone size: .
CDR3 length: 17
CDR3 protein: CASSHSSGQSFAYEQYF
CDR3 DNA: TGTGCCAGCAGCCACTCAAGTGGACAGTCTTTTGCCTACGAGCAGTACTTC

V gene: TRBV12-5
J gene: TRBJ2-6
D gene: .
clone size: .
CDR3 length: 16
CDR3 protein: CASGLEWKDGANGLTF
CDR3 DNA: TGTGCTAGTGGTTTGGAGTGGAAGGATGGGGCCAACGGCCTGACTTTC

V gene: TRBV9
J gene: TRBJ1-6
D gene: TRBD1
clone size: few
CDR3 length: 18
CDR3 protein: CASSVAAGGTGDNSPLHF
CDR3 DNA: TGTGCCAGCAGCGTAGCGGCCGGGGGGACAGGGGATAATTCACCCCTCCACTTT

V gene: TRBV10-3
J gene: TRBJ1-2
D gene: .
clone size: .
CDR3 length: 12
CDR3 protein: CAIRYGDYGYTF
CDR3 DNA: TGTGCCATCAGATACGGGGATTATGGCTACACCTTC

V gene: TRBV5-1
J gene: TRBJ2-3
D gene: TRBD1
clone size: .
CDR3 length: 18
CDR3 protein: CASSSWTGGRVGTDTQYF
CDR3 DNA: TGCGCCAGCAGCTCCTGGACAGGGGGGAGAGTAGGCACAGATACGCAGTATTTT

V gene: TRBV6-5
J gene: TRBJ1-2
D gene: .
clone size: once
CDR3 length: 12
CDR3 protein: CASSLDSYGYTF
CDR3 DNA: TGTGCCAGCAGCCTCGACAGCTATGGCTACACCTTC

V gene: TRBV10-2
J gene: TRBJ2-7
D gene: TRBD1
clone size: .
CDR3 length: 15
CDR3 protein: CASTTDRDSSYEQYF
CDR3 DNA: TGCGCCAGTACAACAGACCGGGACAGTTCCTACGAGCAGTACTTC

V gene: TRBV2
J gene: TRBJ1-2
D gene: .
clone size: .
CDR3 length: 15
CDR3 protein: CASSEVNQGTYGYTF
CDR3 DNA: TGTGCCAGCAGTGAAGTTAACCAGGGGACCTATGGCTACACCTTC

V gene: TRBV5-4
J gene: TRBJ1-3
D gene: .
clone size: .
CDR3 length: 13
CDR3 protein: CASTPATGNTIYF
CDR3 DNA: TGTGCCAGCACCCCCGCTACCGGAAACACCATATATTTT

V gene: TRBV5-1
J gene: TRBJ2-1
D gene: TRBD2
clone size: .
CDR3 length: 15
CDR3 protein: CASSREGPGPNEQFF
CDR3 DNA: TGCGCCAGCAGCAGGGAGGGTCCGGGTCCTAATGAGCAGTTCTTC

V gene: TRBV5-1
J gene: TRBJ1-1
D gene: .
clone size: .
CDR3 length: 14
CDR3 protein: CASSLYAGGNEAFF
CDR3 DNA: TGCGCCAGCAGCTTGTACGCGGGAGGGAATGAAGCTTTCTTT

V gene: TRBV7-3
J gene: TRBJ2-5
D gene: .
clone size: once
CDR3 length: 13
CDR3 protein: CASSLTGLETQYF
CDR3 DNA: TGTGCCAGCAGCTTAACGGGGCTGGAGACCCAGTACTTC